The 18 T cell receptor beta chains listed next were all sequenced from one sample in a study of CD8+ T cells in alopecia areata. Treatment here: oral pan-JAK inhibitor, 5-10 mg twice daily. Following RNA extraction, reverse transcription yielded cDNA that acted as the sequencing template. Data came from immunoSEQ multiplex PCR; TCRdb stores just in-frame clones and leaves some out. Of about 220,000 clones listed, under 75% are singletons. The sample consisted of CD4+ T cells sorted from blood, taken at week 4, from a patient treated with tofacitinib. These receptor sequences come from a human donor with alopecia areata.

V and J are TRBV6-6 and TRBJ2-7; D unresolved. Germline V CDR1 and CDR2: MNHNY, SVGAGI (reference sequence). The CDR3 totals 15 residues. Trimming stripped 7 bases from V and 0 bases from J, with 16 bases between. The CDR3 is CASTLGRISSYEQYF. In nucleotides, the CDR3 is TGTGCCAGCACACTCGGACGAATCAGCTCCTACGAGCAGTACTTC.

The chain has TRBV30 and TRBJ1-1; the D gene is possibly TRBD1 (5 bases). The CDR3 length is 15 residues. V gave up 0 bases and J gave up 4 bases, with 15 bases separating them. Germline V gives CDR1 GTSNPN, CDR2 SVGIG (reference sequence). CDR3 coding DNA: TGTGCCTGGAGTGTTAGAGGGGTTGCTGTCACTGAAGCTTTCTTT. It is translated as CAWSVRGVAVTEAFF.

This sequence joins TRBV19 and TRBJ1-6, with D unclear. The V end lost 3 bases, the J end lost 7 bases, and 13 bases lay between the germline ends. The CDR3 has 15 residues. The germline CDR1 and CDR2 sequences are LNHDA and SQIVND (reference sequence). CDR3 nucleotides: TGTGCCAGTAGTATTACGGTTACATCCAATTCACCCCTCCACTTT. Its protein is CASSITVTSNSPLHF.

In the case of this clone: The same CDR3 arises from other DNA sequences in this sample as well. CDR3 sequence reads: CASSEVGYGYTF. CDR3 nucleotides: TGTGCCAGCAGTGAGGTCGGCTATGGCTACACCTTC. The rearrangement uses TRBV25-1 and TRBJ1-2; D ambiguous. In germline, CDR1 is MGHDK, CDR2 SYGVNS. The V end was cut by 3 bases, the J end by 4 bases, with 6 bases between. CDR3 length: 12 amino acids.

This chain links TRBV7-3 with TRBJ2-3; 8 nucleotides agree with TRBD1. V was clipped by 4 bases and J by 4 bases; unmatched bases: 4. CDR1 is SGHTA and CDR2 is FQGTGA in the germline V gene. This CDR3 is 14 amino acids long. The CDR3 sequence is CASSSDRGADTQYF. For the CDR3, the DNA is TGTGCCAGCAGCTCCGACAGGGGCGCAGATACGCAGTATTTT. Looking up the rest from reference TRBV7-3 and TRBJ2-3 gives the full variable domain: GAGVSQTPSNKVTEKGKYVELRCDPISGHTALYWYRQSLGQGPEFLIYFQGTGAADDSGLPNDRFFAVRPEGSVSTLKIQRTERGDSAVYLCASSSDRGADTQYFGPGTRLTVL.

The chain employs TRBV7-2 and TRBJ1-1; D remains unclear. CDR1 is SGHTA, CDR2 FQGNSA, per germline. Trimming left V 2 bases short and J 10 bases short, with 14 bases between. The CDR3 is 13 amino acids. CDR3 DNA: TGTGCCAGCAGCTTATCAGCCCGGCAAGGAGCTTTCTTT. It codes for CASSLSARQGAFF.

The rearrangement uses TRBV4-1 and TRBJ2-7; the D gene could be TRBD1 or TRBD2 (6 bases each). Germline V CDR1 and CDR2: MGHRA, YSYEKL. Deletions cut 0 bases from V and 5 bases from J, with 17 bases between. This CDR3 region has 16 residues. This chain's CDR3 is CASSQEVGGRANEQYF. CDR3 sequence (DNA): TGCGCCAGCAGCCAAGAGGTCGGGGGCAGGGCGAACGAGCAGTACTTC.

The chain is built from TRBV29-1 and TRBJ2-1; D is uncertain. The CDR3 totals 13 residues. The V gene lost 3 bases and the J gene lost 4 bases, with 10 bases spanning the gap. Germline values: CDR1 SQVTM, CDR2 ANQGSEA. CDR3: CSVDRANYNEQFF. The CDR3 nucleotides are TGCAGCGTTGACCGGGCTAATTACAATGAGCAGTTCTTC.

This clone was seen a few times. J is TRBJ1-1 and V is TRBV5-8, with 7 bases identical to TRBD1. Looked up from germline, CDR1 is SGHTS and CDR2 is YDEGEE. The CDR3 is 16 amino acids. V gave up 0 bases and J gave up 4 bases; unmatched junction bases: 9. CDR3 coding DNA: TGTGCCAGCAGCTTGGGGACAGGTGGTAGGGCCACTGAAGCTTTCTTT. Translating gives CASSLGTGGRATEAFF.

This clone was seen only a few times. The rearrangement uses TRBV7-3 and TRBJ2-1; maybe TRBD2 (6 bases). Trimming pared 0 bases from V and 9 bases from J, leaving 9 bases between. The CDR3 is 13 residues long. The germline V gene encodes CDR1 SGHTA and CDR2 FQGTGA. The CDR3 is CASSLTMGGEQFF. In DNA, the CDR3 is TGTGCCAGCAGCTTAACGATGGGGGGTGAGCAGTTCTTC.

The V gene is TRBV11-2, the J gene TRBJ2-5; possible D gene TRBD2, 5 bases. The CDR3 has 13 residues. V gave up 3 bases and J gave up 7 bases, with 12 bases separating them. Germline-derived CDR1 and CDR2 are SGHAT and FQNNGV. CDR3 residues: CASSFGDSGTQYF. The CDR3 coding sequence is TGTGCCAGCAGCTTCGGGGATTCGGGGACCCAGTACTTC.

The CDR3 here is CASKTGEGEQYF. The CDR3 bases are TGTGCCAGCAAAACAGGGGAGGGCGAGCAGTACTTC. This chain uses TRBV2 with TRBJ2-7; D could derive from TRBD1 or TRBD2 (7 bases each). The CDR3 is made up of 12 amino acids. Germline CDR1 reads SNHLY; CDR2 reads FYNNEI. V was trimmed by 7 bases and J by 6 bases, leaving 13 bases between them.

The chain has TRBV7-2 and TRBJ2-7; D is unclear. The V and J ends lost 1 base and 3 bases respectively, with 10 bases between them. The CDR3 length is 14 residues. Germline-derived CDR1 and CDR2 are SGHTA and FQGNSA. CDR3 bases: TGTGCCAGCAGCTTAGACAAATCAGGCTACGAGCAGTACTTC. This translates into CASSLDKSGYEQYF. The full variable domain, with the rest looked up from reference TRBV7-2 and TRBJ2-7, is GAGVSQSPSNKVTEKGKDVELRCDPISGHTALYWYRQSLGQGLEFLIYFQGNSAPDKSGLPSDRFSAERTGGSVSTLTIQRTQQEDSAVYLCASSLDKSGYEQYFGPGTRLTVT.

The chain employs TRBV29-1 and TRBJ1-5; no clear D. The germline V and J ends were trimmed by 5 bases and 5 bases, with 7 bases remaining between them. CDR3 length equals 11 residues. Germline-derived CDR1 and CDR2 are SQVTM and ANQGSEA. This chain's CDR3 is CSVKVDQPQHF. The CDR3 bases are TGCAGCGTTAAAGTGGATCAGCCCCAGCATTTT.

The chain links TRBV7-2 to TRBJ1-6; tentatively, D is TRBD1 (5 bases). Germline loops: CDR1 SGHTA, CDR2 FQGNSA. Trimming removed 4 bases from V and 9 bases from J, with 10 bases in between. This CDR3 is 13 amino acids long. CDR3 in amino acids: CASSWRGVSPLHF. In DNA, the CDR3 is TGTGCCAGCAGCTGGCGGGGGGTTTCACCCCTCCACTTT.

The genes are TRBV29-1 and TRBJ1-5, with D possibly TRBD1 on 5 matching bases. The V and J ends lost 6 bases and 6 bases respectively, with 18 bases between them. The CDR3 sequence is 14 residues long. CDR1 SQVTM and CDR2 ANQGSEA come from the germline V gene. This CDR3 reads CSVIFGGAGQPQHF. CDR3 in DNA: TGCAGCGTCATCTTCGGGGGAGCCGGTCAGCCCCAGCATTTT.

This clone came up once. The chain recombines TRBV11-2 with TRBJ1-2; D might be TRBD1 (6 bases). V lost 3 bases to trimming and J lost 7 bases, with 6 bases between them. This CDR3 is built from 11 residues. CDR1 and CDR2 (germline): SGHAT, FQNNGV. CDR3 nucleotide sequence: TGTGCCAGCAGCTTCAGGGGTGGCTACACCTTC. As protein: CASSFRGGYTF.

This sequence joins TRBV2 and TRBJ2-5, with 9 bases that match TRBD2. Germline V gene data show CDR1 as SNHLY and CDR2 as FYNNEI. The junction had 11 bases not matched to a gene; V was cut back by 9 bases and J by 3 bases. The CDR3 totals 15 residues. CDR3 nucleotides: TGTGCCAGTACACGAAGGGCTAGCGGGGAAGAGACCCAGTACTTC. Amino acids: CASTRRASGEETQYF.